The present T cell receptor (beta chain) was sequenced within a study of T cell repertoires in cytomegalovirus infection. Germline CDR1 and CDR2: SGHTA and FQGNSA. The CDR3 length is 15 residues. V lost 4 bases and J lost 8, with 20 bases in between. Study-wide points: CMV-specific HLA-C-restricted TCR beta clonotypes dominated the ex vivo response. Cumulated frequencies of public TCR beta families served to identify carriers of CMV plus the relevant HLA.

Each CDR3 protein is one row after TCRdb ran MiXCR on the reads. Seen here are approximately 730,000 distinct CDR3 sequences, around 29% observed once, and the top ten hold 13%. Worth noting for this clonotype: The target antigen is unknown.

The V and J genes are TRBV7-2 and TRBJ1-2; weak D call: TRBD1 (6 bases). The clonotype originates from a human donor in good health (CMV status not recorded). Some clones in this sample may be carry-over from other donors' samples. The sample here was cultured CD8+ T cells from PBMCs, taken from culture after CMV antigen stimulation. The CDR3 is CASSSTGTSMWGYTF. For the CDR3, the DNA is TGTGCCAGCAGCTCTACGGGGACATCTATGTGGGGCTACACCTTC.